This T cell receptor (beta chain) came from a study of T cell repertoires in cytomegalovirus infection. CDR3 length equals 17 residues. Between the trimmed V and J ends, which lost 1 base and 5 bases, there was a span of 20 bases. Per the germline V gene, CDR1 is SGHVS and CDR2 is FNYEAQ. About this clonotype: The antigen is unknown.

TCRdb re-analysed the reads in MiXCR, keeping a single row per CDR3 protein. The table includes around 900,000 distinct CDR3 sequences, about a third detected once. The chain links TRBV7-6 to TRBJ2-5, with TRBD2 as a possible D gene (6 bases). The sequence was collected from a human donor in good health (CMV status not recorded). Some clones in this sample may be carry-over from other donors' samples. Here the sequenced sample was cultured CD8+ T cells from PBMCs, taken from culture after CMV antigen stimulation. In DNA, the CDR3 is TGTGCCAGCAGCTTAGGAGGGGACTCTTTACGGCGGGAGACCCAGTACTTC. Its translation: CASSLGGDSLRRETQYF. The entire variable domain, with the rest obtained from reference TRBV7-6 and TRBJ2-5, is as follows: GAGVSQSPRYKVTKRGQDVALRCDPISGHVSLYWYRQALGQGPEFLTYFNYEAQQDKSGLPNDRFSAERPEGSISTLTIQRTEQRDSAMYRCASSLGGDSLRRETQYFGPGTRLLVL.